This note documents a single T cell receptor beta chain sequence. This sample is part of a study of blood T cell repertoires in COVID-19. Across the study: PBMCs, B-cell-depleted T cells, or T cells provided the cDNA or gDNA that made up the material.

Sequencing used immunoSEQ multiplex PCR; TCRdb keeps in-frame clones, though not all of them. The profile shows around 200,000 clones, 70% to 90% of them singletons. The CDR3 length is 16 residues. Trimming shortened V by 1 base and J by 0 bases, and 11 bases separated the two germline ends. The germline V gene encodes CDR1 SGDLS and CDR2 YYNGEE. The receptor was isolated from a man between 60 and 75 years old with acute or convalescent COVID-19. Source material: peripheral blood. The V call is TRBV9, the J call TRBJ2-1, with a tentative D call TRBD2 (6 bases). Here the CDR3 reads CASSVRVGSSYNEQFF. CDR3 sequence (DNA): TGTGCCAGCAGCGTACGGGTCGGGAGCTCCTACAATGAGCAGTTCTTC. Filled out from reference TRBV9 and TRBJ2-1, the complete variable domain reads DSGVTQTPKHLITATGQRVTLRCSPRSGDLSVYWYQQSLDQGLQFLIQYYNGEERAKGNILERFSAQQFPDLHSELNLSSLELGDSALYFCASSVRVGSSYNEQFFGPGTRLTVL.